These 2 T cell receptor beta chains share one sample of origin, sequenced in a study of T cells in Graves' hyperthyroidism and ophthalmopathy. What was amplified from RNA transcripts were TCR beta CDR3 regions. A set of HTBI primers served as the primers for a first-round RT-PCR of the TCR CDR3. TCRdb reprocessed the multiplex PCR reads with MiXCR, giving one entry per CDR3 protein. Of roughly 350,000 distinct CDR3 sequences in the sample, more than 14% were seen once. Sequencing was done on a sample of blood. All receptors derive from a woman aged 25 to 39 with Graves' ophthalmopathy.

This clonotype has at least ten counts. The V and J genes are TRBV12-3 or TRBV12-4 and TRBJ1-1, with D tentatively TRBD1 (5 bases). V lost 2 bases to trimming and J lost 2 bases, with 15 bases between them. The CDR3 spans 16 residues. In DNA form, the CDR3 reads TGTGCCAGCAGTTTAAGTCAAGGACAACACAACACTGAAGCTTTCTTT. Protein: CASSLSQGQHNTEAFF.

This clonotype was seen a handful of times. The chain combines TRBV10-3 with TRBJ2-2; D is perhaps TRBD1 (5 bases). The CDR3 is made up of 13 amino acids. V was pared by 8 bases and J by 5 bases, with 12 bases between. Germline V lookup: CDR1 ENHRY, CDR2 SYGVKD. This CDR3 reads CAIRVGPTGELFF. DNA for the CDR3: TGTGCCATCCGCGTGGGGCCAACCGGGGAGCTGTTTTTT.